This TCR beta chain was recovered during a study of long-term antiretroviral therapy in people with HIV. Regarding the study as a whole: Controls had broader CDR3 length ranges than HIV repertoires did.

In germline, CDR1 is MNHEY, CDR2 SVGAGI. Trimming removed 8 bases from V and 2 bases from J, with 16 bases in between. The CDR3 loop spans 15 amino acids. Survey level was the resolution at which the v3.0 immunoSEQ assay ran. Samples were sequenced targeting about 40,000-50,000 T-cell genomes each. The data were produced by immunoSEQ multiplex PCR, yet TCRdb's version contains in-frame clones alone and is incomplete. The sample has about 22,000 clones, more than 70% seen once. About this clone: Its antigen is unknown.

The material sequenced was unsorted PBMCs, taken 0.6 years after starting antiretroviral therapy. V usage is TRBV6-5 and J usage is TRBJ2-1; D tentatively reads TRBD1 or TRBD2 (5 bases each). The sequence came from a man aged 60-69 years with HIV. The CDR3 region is CASLQVGAPYNEQFF. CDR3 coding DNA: TGTGCCAGCCTCCAGGTCGGGGCCCCCTACAATGAGCAGTTCTTC.